The rows below give T cell receptor beta chains drawn from one sample of a study of T cells after yellow fever vaccination. TCRdb fed the 5' RACE reads into MiXCR, producing one record per CDR3 protein. The table shows about 340,000 distinct CDR3 sequences, with around 13% occurring only once. Sequencing was performed on CD4+ T cells sorted from PBMCs, taken 15 days after the yellow fever booster vaccination. The receptors derive from a man aged 18-30 years who received the YFV17D yellow fever vaccine. CDR3s include the opening cysteine and the closing phenylalanine or tryptophan. D genes are given only for firm matches. Some rows have no size entry. The others give once, few or many, or a class for an expanded clone.

CDR3 length: 14; J gene: TRBJ2-7; V gene: TRBV4-3; clone size: many; D gene: -; CDR3 DNA: TGCGCCAGCAGCCGCGAACAGGGAACCTACGAGCAGTACTTC; CDR3 protein: CASSREQGTYEQYF
CDR3 length: 15; J gene: TRBJ1-3; V gene: TRBV14; clone size: -; D gene: -; CDR3 DNA: TGTGCCAGCAGCCCCTGGGCCAGTTGGGAAAACACCATATATTTT; CDR3 protein: CASSPWASWENTIYF
CDR3 length: 12; J gene: TRBJ2-3; V gene: TRBV2; clone size: few; D gene: -; CDR3 DNA: TGTGCCAGCAGTGTTACCGGGGGTACGCAGTATTTT; CDR3 protein: CASSVTGGTQYF
CDR3 length: 15; J gene: TRBJ2-2; V gene: TRBV11-1; clone size: -; D gene: -; CDR3 DNA: TGTGCCAGCAGCTTAGTTCTGGGCAGGACCGGGGAGCTGTTTTTT; CDR3 protein: CASSLVLGRTGELFF
CDR3 length: 14; J gene: TRBJ1-1; V gene: TRBV19; clone size: -; D gene: -; CDR3 DNA: TGTGCCAGTACGGGACAAAGGGGCAACACTGAAGCTTTCTTT; CDR3 protein: CASTGQRGNTEAFF
CDR3 length: 14; J gene: TRBJ1-4; V gene: TRBV20-1; clone size: -; D gene: TRBD1; CDR3 DNA: TGCAGTGCTATCAGGGGGGGCTATAATGAAAAACTGTTTTTT; CDR3 protein: CSAIRGGYNEKLFF
CDR3 length: 14; J gene: TRBJ2-7; V gene: TRBV18; clone size: -; D gene: -; CDR3 DNA: TGTGCCAGCTCACCGGGAGTGAGCTCCTACGAGCAGTACTTC; CDR3 protein: CASSPGVSSYEQYF
CDR3 length: 13; J gene: TRBJ2-1; V gene: TRBV5-1; clone size: many; D gene: TRBD1; CDR3 DNA: TGCGCCAGCAGGGATGGACAGGCGAATGAGCAGTTCTTC; CDR3 protein: CASRDGQANEQFF
CDR3 length: 13; J gene: TRBJ1-2; V gene: TRBV20-1; clone size: -; D gene: -; CDR3 DNA: TGCAGTGCTAGAGACAAGTCCTGGAGGGGCTACACCTTC; CDR3 protein: CSARDKSWRGYTF
CDR3 length: 14; J gene: TRBJ2-5; V gene: TRBV4-1; clone size: -; D gene: -; CDR3 DNA: TGCGCCAGCAGCCAAGATTCTAGCTGGGAGACCCAGTACTTC; CDR3 protein: CASSQDSSWETQYF
CDR3 length: 15; J gene: TRBJ1-2; V gene: TRBV5-5; clone size: -; D gene: -; CDR3 DNA: TGTGCCAGCAGCTTGGCCGGAGGGAGCGGCTATGGCTACACCTTC; CDR3 protein: CASSLAGGSGYGYTF
CDR3 length: 14; J gene: TRBJ1-4; V gene: TRBV7-8; clone size: -; D gene: -; CDR3 DNA: TGTGCCAGCAGCTTACATCCTCTCAATGAAAAACTGTTTTTT; CDR3 protein: CASSLHPLNEKLFF
CDR3 length: 14; J gene: TRBJ1-5; V gene: TRBV12-3/TRBV12-4; clone size: many; D gene: TRBD1; CDR3 DNA: TGTGCCAGCAGAGGGACAGGGGGCCATCAGCCCCAGCATTTT; CDR3 protein: CASRGTGGHQPQHF
CDR3 length: 12; J gene: TRBJ2-5; V gene: TRBV3-1; clone size: many; D gene: -; CDR3 DNA: TGTGCCAGCAGCCAAGTCAGGGAGACCCAGTACTTC; CDR3 protein: CASSQVRETQYF
CDR3 length: 14; J gene: TRBJ1-2; V gene: TRBV10-3; clone size: once; D gene: -; CDR3 DNA: TGTGCCATCAGTGAGGCAGGTGGGGGCTATGGCTACACCTTC; CDR3 protein: CAISEAGGGYGYTF
CDR3 length: 17; J gene: TRBJ2-3; V gene: TRBV12-3/TRBV12-4; clone size: few; D gene: -; CDR3 DNA: TGTGCCAGCAGTTTAAGAGGAGACAGTATATTGACAGATACGCAGTATTTT; CDR3 protein: CASSLRGDSILTDTQYF
CDR3 length: 15; J gene: TRBJ2-1; V gene: TRBV30; clone size: few; D gene: TRBD1; CDR3 DNA: TGTGCCTGGAGTGGACTCGGGACAGGGTCGACTGAGCAGTTCTTC; CDR3 protein: CAWSGLGTGSTEQFF
CDR3 length: 16; J gene: TRBJ2-1; V gene: TRBV7-3; clone size: -; D gene: TRBD2; CDR3 DNA: TGTGCCAGCAGCTCTCAGATAGCGGGGGGCCAAGGAGAGCAGTTCTTC; CDR3 protein: CASSSQIAGGQGEQFF
CDR3 length: 15; J gene: TRBJ1-2; V gene: TRBV5-5; clone size: -; D gene: -; CDR3 DNA: TGTGCCAGCAGCCTTGGACTCCGGGATAACTATGGCTACACCTTC; CDR3 protein: CASSLGLRDNYGYTF
CDR3 length: 15; J gene: TRBJ2-7; V gene: TRBV7-2; clone size: -; D gene: -; CDR3 DNA: TGTGCCAGCAGCTTTCACGGAGATCCCTCCTACGAGCAGTACTTC; CDR3 protein: CASSFHGDPSYEQYF
CDR3 length: 13; J gene: TRBJ2-5; V gene: TRBV27; clone size: -; D gene: -; CDR3 DNA: TGTGCCAGCTCCAGACGGGGGCAAGAGACCCAGTACTTC; CDR3 protein: CASSRRGQETQYF
CDR3 length: 15; J gene: TRBJ2-7; V gene: TRBV7-2; clone size: -; D gene: -; CDR3 DNA: TGTGCCAGCAGCCAGAGGGGGGGTAACCCCCACGAGCAGTACTTC; CDR3 protein: CASSQRGGNPHEQYF
CDR3 length: 14; J gene: TRBJ2-4; V gene: TRBV5-1; clone size: many; D gene: -; CDR3 DNA: TGCGCCAGCAGCTTGGAAAACAGGGAGGGCATTCAGTACTTC; CDR3 protein: CASSLENREGIQYF
CDR3 length: 13; J gene: TRBJ2-7; V gene: TRBV20-1; clone size: few; D gene: -; CDR3 DNA: TGCAGTGCTAGAGTACAGGGATCCTACGAGCAGTACTTC; CDR3 protein: CSARVQGSYEQYF
CDR3 length: 15; J gene: TRBJ1-2; V gene: TRBV18; clone size: -; D gene: TRBD1; CDR3 DNA: TGTGCCAGCTCTTCCGACAGGGGGCTCGTCTATGGCTACACCTTC; CDR3 protein: CASSSDRGLVYGYTF
CDR3 length: 11; J gene: TRBJ2-7; V gene: TRBV7-6; clone size: many; D gene: -; CDR3 DNA: TGTGCCAGCAGCTTAGGGGACGAGCAGTACTTC; CDR3 protein: CASSLGDEQYF
CDR3 length: 16; J gene: TRBJ2-7; V gene: TRBV5-4; clone size: -; D gene: TRBD2; CDR3 DNA: TGTGCCAGCAGCTCCCCGAGCGGGGAGAGCTCCTACGAGCAGTACTTC; CDR3 protein: CASSSPSGESSYEQYF
CDR3 length: 20; J gene: TRBJ2-1; V gene: TRBV9; clone size: few; D gene: -; CDR3 DNA: TGTGCCAGCAGCGTCCGGGGCGGGGGACATCCAAAGAGCTCCTACAATGAGCAGTTCTTC; CDR3 protein: CASSVRGGGHPKSSYNEQFF
CDR3 length: 13; J gene: TRBJ1-5; V gene: TRBV6-1; clone size: -; D gene: -; CDR3 DNA: TGTGCCAGCAGTAATGTCCCGAATCAGCCCCAGCATTTT; CDR3 protein: CASSNVPNQPQHF
CDR3 length: 15; J gene: TRBJ2-3; V gene: TRBV20-1; clone size: few; D gene: TRBD2; CDR3 DNA: TGCAGTGCTAGAGATTCACTAGCGGGCACAGATACGCAGTATTTT; CDR3 protein: CSARDSLAGTDTQYF
CDR3 length: 13; J gene: TRBJ2-7; V gene: TRBV2; clone size: many; D gene: TRBD1; CDR3 DNA: TGTGCCAGCAGTGAAGGGGACAGTTACGAGCAGTACTTC; CDR3 protein: CASSEGDSYEQYF
CDR3 length: 16; J gene: TRBJ2-1; V gene: TRBV28; clone size: -; D gene: -; CDR3 DNA: TGTGCCAGCACCCTCCGAGCAGGGATCGGCAGAAATGAGCAGTTCTTC; CDR3 protein: CASTLRAGIGRNEQFF
CDR3 length: 16; J gene: TRBJ2-2; V gene: TRBV7-8; clone size: -; D gene: -; CDR3 DNA: TGTGCCAGCAGCCCAAGGTCGGACAGAAACACCGGGGAGCTGTTTTTT; CDR3 protein: CASSPRSDRNTGELFF
CDR3 length: 17; J gene: TRBJ2-3; V gene: TRBV4-3; clone size: -; D gene: TRBD2; CDR3 DNA: TGCGCCAGCAGCCAAGATGCGCGGGGGGGCTTGAAAGATACGCAGTATTTT; CDR3 protein: CASSQDARGGLKDTQYF
CDR3 length: 12; J gene: TRBJ2-4; V gene: TRBV29-1; clone size: -; D gene: -; CDR3 DNA: TGCAGCGTTCGAGGAGGGAGAAACATTCAGTACTTC; CDR3 protein: CSVRGGRNIQYF
CDR3 length: 16; J gene: TRBJ2-1; V gene: TRBV5-1; clone size: -; D gene: -; CDR3 DNA: TGCGCCAGCAGCCTCGGACTGTTCAGCTCCTACAATGAGCAGTTCTTC; CDR3 protein: CASSLGLFSSYNEQFF
CDR3 length: 13; J gene: TRBJ1-5; V gene: TRBV29-1; clone size: -; D gene: TRBD1; CDR3 DNA: TGCAGCGTAATAACAGGGGGCAATCAGCCCCAGCATTTT; CDR3 protein: CSVITGGNQPQHF
CDR3 length: 14; J gene: TRBJ2-3; V gene: TRBV7-2; clone size: few; D gene: TRBD2; CDR3 DNA: TGTGCCAGCAGCCGCAGCGGGGGGGGGTATACGCAGTATTTT; CDR3 protein: CASSRSGGGYTQYF
CDR3 length: 15; J gene: TRBJ1-2; V gene: TRBV4-1; clone size: few; D gene: -; CDR3 DNA: TGCGCCAGCAGCCAAGGGGAACAGGAAATCTATGGCTACACCTTC; CDR3 protein: CASSQGEQEIYGYTF
CDR3 length: 14; J gene: TRBJ1-1; V gene: TRBV6-6; clone size: -; D gene: -; CDR3 DNA: TGTGCCAGCAGTTCCCACGGGGGAAACACTGAAGCTTTCTTT; CDR3 protein: CASSSHGGNTEAFF
CDR3 length: 14; J gene: TRBJ2-3; V gene: TRBV7-3; clone size: few; D gene: -; CDR3 DNA: TGTGCCAGCAGCAAAGGGGGGCGCACAGATACGCAGTATTTT; CDR3 protein: CASSKGGRTDTQYF